This T cell receptor beta chain comes out of a study of blood T cell repertoires in COVID-19. Study-level information: Samples representing acute and convalescent COVID-19 were sourced from the United States, Italy and Spain.

V was trimmed by 0 bases and J by 3 bases, leaving 12 bases between them. The CDR3 is 16 amino acids. Germline V CDR1 and CDR2: SGHRS, YFSETQ. Source study methods: Amplification of reference gene primers was used by the study to estimate nucleated cell counts. Measured with immunoSEQ multiplex PCR; TCRdb has only the in-frame clones, and not every one. V, J and clone size are taken as reported in that table, and D and trimming were inferred from the DNA itself. The sample includes some 99,000 clones, 75% to 85% of them seen just once. What was sequenced was peripheral blood. The receptor's source is an elderly woman with active or convalescent COVID-19. The gene calls are TRBV5-1 and TRBJ1-4; D might be TRBD1 (6 bases). In nucleotides, the CDR3 is TGCGCCAGCAGCTTGGAATATGGGGGCCCTAATGAAAAACTGTTTTTT. This codes for CASSLEYGGPNEKLFF. Supplemented by reference TRBV5-1 and TRBJ1-4, the full variable domain reads KAGVTQTPRYLIKTRGQQVTLSCSPISGHRSVSWYQQTPGQGLQFLFEYFSETQRNKGNFPGRFSGRQFSNSRSEMNVSTLELGDSALYLCASSLEYGGPNEKLFFGSGTQLSVL.